The source of this TCR beta chain is a study of blood T cell repertoires in COVID-19. Turning to the study itself: Samples taken during acute and convalescent COVID-19 were collected in the United States, Italy and Spain. The analysed material was cDNA or gDNA that came from T cells, B-cell-depleted T cells, or PBMCs.

Enrolled during active infection, Seattle patients were then followed longitudinally. This CDR3 has 18 residues. The V gene end was trimmed by 8 bases and the J gene end by 4 bases; junction bases not matched to a gene: 19. Germline V gene data show CDR1 as MNHEY and CDR2 as SMNVEV (reference sequence). Sequenced by immunoSEQ multiplex PCR; TCRdb stores in-frame clones only, minus some. The repertoire includes about 95,000 clones, around 81% of them detected once, and around 5.2% sits in the top ten. The sample comprised peripheral blood. The V call is TRBV27, the J call TRBJ2-3; 9 positions match TRBD2. The receptor's source is a man aged 80 or over with COVID-19, enrolled during active disease. This CDR3 reads CASHWGFLAGLGPDTQYF. The CDR3 bases are TGTGCCAGCCACTGGGGATTTCTAGCGGGGCTGGGGCCAGATACGCAGTATTTT.